This T cell receptor (beta chain) came from a study of blood T cell repertoires in COVID-19. Across the study: Samples came from the United States, Italy and Spain, spanning acute and convalescent COVID-19. Sample material is recorded as cDNA or gDNA derived from T cells, B-cell-depleted T cells, or PBMCs.

Trimming took off 7 bases at V and 4 bases at J, with 10 bases between the two ends. Per germline, CDR1 DFQATT and CDR2 SNEGSKA (reference sequence). The CDR3 totals 11 residues. Source study methods: Cell counts per sample came from amplifying reference gene primers. The method was immunoSEQ multiplex PCR; TCRdb's version includes in-frame clones alone and lacks a portion of them. V and J calls plus clone size are reproduced from that table; the DNA served to infer D and trimming. Here the sample spans more than 150,000 clones, around 90% being singletons. This TCR derives from a man aged 35 to 55 with acute or convalescent COVID-19. V is TRBV20-1 and J is TRBJ1-1; tentatively, D is TRBD1 (5 bases). The sequencing input was peripheral blood. The CDR3 nucleotides are TGCAGTGGCGGGGCACTCACTGAAGCTTTCTTT. The encoded protein is CSGGALTEAFF.